The 23 T cell receptor beta chains listed next were all sequenced from one sample in a study of blood T cell repertoires in COVID-19. Clones were sequenced by immunoSEQ multiplex PCR, and TCRdb holds only the in-frame ones, with some missing. The sample comprises about 47,000 clones, roughly 80% of which are singletons, and approximately 8.8% rests with the top ten. The source material was peripheral blood. All receptors come from a man aged 60 to 75 with acute or convalescent COVID-19.

This clone was counted only a few times. The rearrangement joins TRBV15 to TRBJ1-2, with 9 bases identical to TRBD1. V shed 7 bases, J shed 8 bases, and the junction held 11 bases outside the gene matches. Germline V lookup: CDR1 LNHNV, CDR2 YYDKDF (reference sequence). There are 14 residues in the CDR3. The DNA of the CDR3 is TGTGCCACCACAGGGACAGGGAACGGTGAGGGCTACACCTTC. The encoded protein is CATTGTGNGEGYTF.

This clone was recorded a few times. V is TRBV9 and J is TRBJ2-3; the match to TRBD1 covers 9 bases. The CDR3 covers 16 residues. The trim removed 3 bases at V and 2 bases at J, leaving 7 bases unmatched. CDR1 and CDR2 (germline): SGDLS, YYNGEE. CDR3 sequence (DNA): TGTGCCAGCAGCGCCACGGGACAGGGCTACACAGATACGCAGTATTTT. It encodes CASSATGQGYTDTQYF.

Only one count was recorded for this clone. This chain uses TRBV5-1 with TRBJ2-1; D is uncertain. Trimming took off 3 bases at V and 3 bases at J, with 13 bases between the two ends. From germline, CDR1 is SGHRS and CDR2 YFSETQ. CDR3 length equals 15 residues. This CDR3 reads CASSSPSRGYNEQFF. CDR3 in DNA: TGCGCCAGCAGCTCGCCGAGCCGCGGCTACAATGAGCAGTTCTTC.

The chain employs TRBV2 and TRBJ2-1; 9 nucleotides match TRBD1. V gave up 1 base and J gave up 2 bases; unmatched junction bases: 3. The CDR3 totals 16 residues. Germline V gene sequence: CDR1 SNHLY, CDR2 FYNNEI. DNA of the CDR3: TGTGCCAGCAGTGAAGGGACAGGGGCGACCTACAATGAGCAGTTCTTC. Its translation is CASSEGTGATYNEQFF.

This clone showed up just a few times. This chain uses TRBV2 with TRBJ2-7; TRBD1 matches 10 bases. Germline V gene lookup returns CDR1 SNHLY and CDR2 FYNNEI. V dropped 7 bases and J dropped 3; count of bases not matched to a gene: 6. The CDR3 sequence is 14 residues long. The CDR3 sequence: CASKAGTGDYEQYF. The CDR3 DNA follows: TGTGCCAGCAAAGCCGGGACAGGGGACTACGAGCAGTACTTC.

This chain links TRBV27 with TRBJ2-5, with 7 bases lining up with TRBD2. The CDR3 spans 15 residues. J was trimmed by 1 base and V by 5 bases; bases with no gene match: 7. The germline V gene has CDR1 MNHEY and CDR2 SMNVEV (reference sequence). The CDR3 DNA is TGTGCCAGCAGTCCCGAGCGGGGATTCCAAGAGACCCAGTACTTC. It translates to CASSPERGFQETQYF.

The chain joins TRBV5-4 to TRBJ2-1, with 7 bases aligning to TRBD2. V shed 3 bases and J 2 bases; nucleotides not matched to a gene: 5. Germline V CDR1 and CDR2: SGHNT, YYREEE (reference sequence). This CDR3 has 15 residues. In DNA, the CDR3 is TGTGCCAGCAGCTCTGTAGCGGGTGCCTACAATGAGCAGTTCTTC. This codes for CASSSVAGAYNEQFF.

The rearrangement joins TRBV5-5 to TRBJ2-7; D is uncertain. The CDR3 runs 14 residues. The germline V gene has CDR1 SGHKS and CDR2 YYEKEE (reference sequence). V gave up 1 base and J gave up 2 bases, with 10 bases separating them. DNA of the CDR3: TGTGCCAGCAGCTTGACTTGGCAGGCCTACGAGCAGTACTTC. Translation: CASSLTWQAYEQYF.

The chain links TRBV4-1 to TRBJ1-2; TRBD1 agrees at 7 bases. The CDR3 runs 14 residues. Germline CDR1 and CDR2: MGHRA and YSYEKL. The ends lost 4 bases at V and 2 bases at J; junction bases unmatched: 4. As DNA, the CDR3 is TGCGCCAGCAGCCTTGGGACAGTCAACTATGGCTACACCTTC. This translates into CASSLGTVNYGYTF.

The chain employs TRBV6-5 and TRBJ1-2, with TRBD1 as a possible D gene (5 bases). The V end lost 6 bases, the J end lost 7 bases, and 18 bases lay between the germline ends. The CDR3 covers 14 residues. Germline lookup yields CDR1 MNHEY and CDR2 SVGAGI. The CDR3 sequence is CASRVREGATGYTF. The CDR3 region has the DNA TGTGCCAGCAGGGTCAGGGAAGGGGCCACTGGCTACACCTTC.

This chain links TRBV7-2 with TRBJ2-7; TRBD2 is a possible D gene (5 bases). The ends were cut back, 1 base at V and 3 bases at J, with 13 bases in the middle. The length of the CDR3 is 15 residues. Germline lookup yields CDR1 SGHTA and CDR2 FQGNSA. For the CDR3, the DNA is TGTGCCAGCAGCTTAGATTCTGGACGGGACTACGAGCAGTACTTC. It translates to CASSLDSGRDYEQYF.

This rearrangement joins TRBV19 to TRBJ2-3; 10 bases are a match to TRBD1. The V segment lost 9 bases and the J segment 5 bases; nucleotides outside the gene matches: 5. The length of the CDR3 is 13 residues. Germline values: CDR1 LNHDA, CDR2 SQIVND (reference sequence). CDR3 DNA sequence: TGTGCCAGCCTAGGACAGGGGGGAGATACGCAGTATTTT. The encoded protein is CASLGQGGDTQYF.

The V and J genes are TRBV29-1 and TRBJ1-1, with D unclear. The germline V gene has CDR1 SQVTM and CDR2 ANQGSEA. The CDR3 spans 13 residues. V lost 5 bases and J lost 0, with 10 bases in between. CDR3 in amino acids: CSVSEAMNTEAFF. CDR3 in DNA: TGCAGCGTTTCGGAGGCCATGAACACTGAAGCTTTCTTT.

The rearrangement links TRBV27 to TRBJ1-6, with TRBD1 as a possible D gene (6 bases). This CDR3 is built from 16 residues. Germline V gene lookup returns CDR1 MNHEY and CDR2 SMNVEV (reference sequence). V lost 5 bases and J lost 14, with 25 bases in between. The CDR3 DNA is TGTGCCAGCAGTCCCATCGTCTTCGGGGGGCCAAAAGCCCTCCACTTT. Encoded protein: CASSPIVFGGPKALHF.

This chain joins TRBV9 and TRBJ2-3, with 14 positions matching TRBD2. CDR1 SGDLS and CDR2 YYNGEE come from the germline V gene. This CDR3 is 15 amino acids long. After removal of 7 bases from V and 4 bases from J, the junction contained 5 bases not matched to a gene. The CDR3 DNA is TGTGCCAGCGTACCGACTAGCGGGGGGGCAGATACGCAGTATTTT. Its protein is CASVPTSGGADTQYF.

The rearrangement uses TRBV6-1 and TRBJ1-1, with D possibly TRBD1 on 5 matching bases. Germline V gene data show CDR1 as MNHNS and CDR2 as SASEGT. This CDR3 has 15 amino acids. V gave up 0 bases and J gave up 0 bases, with 8 bases separating them. The CDR3, as DNA: TGTGCCAGCAGTGAAGCGCTAGGGGTGAACACTGAAGCTTTCTTT. This gives the protein CASSEALGVNTEAFF.

Only one count was recorded for this clone. The rearrangement joins TRBV27 to TRBJ1-5; 7 bases are shared with TRBD1. The V gene's germline CDR1 is MNHEY and CDR2 SMNVEV (reference sequence). V gave up 10 bases and J gave up 2 bases; unmatched junction bases: 20. The CDR3 is 18 residues long. CDR3 protein: CATSPLGPTGPGNQPQHF. DNA for the CDR3: TGTGCCACCTCGCCCCTCGGGCCGACAGGGCCGGGCAATCAGCCCCAGCATTTT.

The chain combines TRBV6-5 with TRBJ2-7; D is unresolved. There are 14 residues in the CDR3. Germline V gives CDR1 MNHEY, CDR2 SVGAGI. V was trimmed by 2 bases and J by 0 bases, leaving 8 bases between them. The CDR3 DNA reads as TGTGCCAGCAGTTACGAGGCCAGCTCCTACGAGCAGTACTTC. This translates into CASSYEASSYEQYF.

The V gene is TRBV6-6, the J gene TRBJ2-5; 9 bases agree with TRBD1. Germline trimming cut 5 bases from V and 4 bases from J; bases unmatched to any gene: 8. Germline V gene sequence: CDR1 MNHNY, CDR2 SVGAGI (reference sequence). The CDR3 spans 15 residues. In DNA form, the CDR3 reads TGTGCCAGCAGTGACAGGGGGGGTATTGGAGAGACCCAGTACTTC. It translates to CASSDRGGIGETQYF.

This clone was detected once. The V gene is TRBV3-1 (or the pseudogene TRBV3-2), the J gene TRBJ2-7; 7 positions agree with TRBD1. CDR3 length: 13 residues. Looked up from germline, CDR1 is LGHDT and CDR2 is YNNKEL (reference sequence). V trimming: 4 bases; J trimming: 3 bases; junction bases outside the gene matches: 3. The CDR3 here is CASSRDSFYEQYF. The CDR3 DNA follows: TGTGCCAGCAGCCGGGACAGTTTCTACGAGCAGTACTTC.

This chain uses TRBV19 with TRBJ1-2; TRBD1 agrees at 7 bases. Germline trimming cut 4 bases from V and 7 bases from J; bases unmatched to any gene: 12. The CDR3 is 15 amino acids. Germline CDR1 LNHDA, CDR2 SQIVND (reference sequence). The CDR3 coding sequence is TGTGCCAGTAGTAACAGGGGCCCTGACACTCGTGGCTACACCTTC. Translation: CASSNRGPDTRGYTF.

The chain carries TRBV19 and TRBJ1-6, with D perhaps TRBD1 (5 bases). The CDR3 runs to 16 residues. CDR1 is LNHDA, CDR2 SQIVND, per germline (reference sequence). The V end lost 8 bases, the J end lost 9 bases, and 23 bases lay between the germline ends. The CDR3 bases are TGTGCCAGTTGGGGGGGGGTGCACAGGTCGGGTTCACCCCTCCACTTT. Its protein is CASWGGVHRSGSPLHF.

V is TRBV11-2 and J is TRBJ1-1; possible D gene TRBD1, 5 bases. Germline V gene sequence: CDR1 SGHAT, CDR2 FQNNGV. V dropped 5 bases and J dropped 7 bases, with 8 bases sitting between them. The CDR3 covers 11 residues. CDR3 sequence reads: CASSRQIEAFF. The CDR3 region has the DNA TGTGCCAGCAGCCGACAGATTGAAGCTTTCTTT.